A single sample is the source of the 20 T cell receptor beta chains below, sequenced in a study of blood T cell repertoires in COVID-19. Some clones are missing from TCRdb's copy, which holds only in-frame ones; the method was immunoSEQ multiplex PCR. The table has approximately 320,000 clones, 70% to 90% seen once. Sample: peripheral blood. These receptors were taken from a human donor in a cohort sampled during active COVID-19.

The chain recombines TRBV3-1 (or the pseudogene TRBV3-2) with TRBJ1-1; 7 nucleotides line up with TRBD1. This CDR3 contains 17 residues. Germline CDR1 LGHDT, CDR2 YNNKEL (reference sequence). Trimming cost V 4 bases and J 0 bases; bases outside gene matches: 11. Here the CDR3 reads CASSPLLGQTLNTEAFF. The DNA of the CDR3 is TGTGCCAGCAGCCCTCTATTGGGACAGACTTTGAACACTGAAGCTTTCTTT.

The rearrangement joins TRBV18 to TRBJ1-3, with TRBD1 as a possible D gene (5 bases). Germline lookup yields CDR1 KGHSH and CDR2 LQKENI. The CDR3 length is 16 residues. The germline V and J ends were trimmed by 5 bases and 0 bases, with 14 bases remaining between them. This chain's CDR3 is CASSSNSQGSGNTIYF. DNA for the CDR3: TGTGCCAGCTCATCAAACTCCCAGGGCTCTGGAAACACCATATATTTT.

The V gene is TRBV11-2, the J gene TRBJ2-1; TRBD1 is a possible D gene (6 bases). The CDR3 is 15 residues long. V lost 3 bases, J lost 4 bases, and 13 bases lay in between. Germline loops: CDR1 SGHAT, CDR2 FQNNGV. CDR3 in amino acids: CASSFTGMGYNEQFF. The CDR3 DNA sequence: TGTGCCAGCAGCTTCACAGGGATGGGGTACAATGAGCAGTTCTTC. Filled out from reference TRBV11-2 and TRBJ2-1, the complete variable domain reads EAGVAQSPRYKIIEKRQSVAFWCNPISGHATLYWYQQILGQGPKLLIQFQNNGVVDDSQLPKDRFSAERLKGVDSTLKIQPAKLEDSAVYLCASSFTGMGYNEQFFGPGTRLTVL.

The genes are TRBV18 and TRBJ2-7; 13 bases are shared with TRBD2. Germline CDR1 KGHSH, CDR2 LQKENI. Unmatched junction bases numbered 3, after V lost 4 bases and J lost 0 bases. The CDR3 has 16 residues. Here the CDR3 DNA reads TGTGCCAGCTCACGAGGGACTAGCGGGGCCTCCTACGAGCAGTACTTC. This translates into CASSRGTSGASYEQYF.

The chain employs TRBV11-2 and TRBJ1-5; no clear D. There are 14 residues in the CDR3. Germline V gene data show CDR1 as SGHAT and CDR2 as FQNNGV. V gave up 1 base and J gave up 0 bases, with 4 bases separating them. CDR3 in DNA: TGTGCCAGCAGCTTAGGCGGTAGCAATCAGCCCCAGCATTTT. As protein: CASSLGGSNQPQHF. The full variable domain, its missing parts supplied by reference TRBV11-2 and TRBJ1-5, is EAGVAQSPRYKIIEKRQSVAFWCNPISGHATLYWYQQILGQGPKLLIQFQNNGVVDDSQLPKDRFSAERLKGVDSTLKIQPAKLEDSAVYLCASSLGGSNQPQHFGDGTRLSIL.

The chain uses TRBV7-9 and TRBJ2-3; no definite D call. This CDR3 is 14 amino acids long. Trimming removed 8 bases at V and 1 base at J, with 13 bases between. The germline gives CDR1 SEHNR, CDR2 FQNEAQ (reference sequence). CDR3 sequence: CASEASQGTDTQYF. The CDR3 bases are TGTGCCAGCGAGGCCAGTCAAGGCACAGATACGCAGTATTTT.

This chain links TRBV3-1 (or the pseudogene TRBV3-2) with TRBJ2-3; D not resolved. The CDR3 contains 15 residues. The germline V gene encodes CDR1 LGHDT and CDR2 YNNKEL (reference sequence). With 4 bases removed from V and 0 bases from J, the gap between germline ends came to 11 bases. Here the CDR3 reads CASSRVGASTDTQYF. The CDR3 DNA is TGTGCCAGCAGCCGCGTAGGAGCCAGCACAGATACGCAGTATTTT.

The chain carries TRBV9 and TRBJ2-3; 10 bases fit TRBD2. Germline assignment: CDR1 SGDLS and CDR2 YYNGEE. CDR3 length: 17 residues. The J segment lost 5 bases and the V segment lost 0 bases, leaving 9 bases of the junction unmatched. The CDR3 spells CASSVVALAGAGDTQYF. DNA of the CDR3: TGTGCCAGCAGCGTAGTTGCCCTAGCGGGGGCCGGAGATACGCAGTATTTT. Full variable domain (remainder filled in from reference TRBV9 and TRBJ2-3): DSGVTQTPKHLITATGQRVTLRCSPRSGDLSVYWYQQSLDQGLQFLIQYYNGEERAKGNILERFSAQQFPDLHSELNLSSLELGDSALYFCASSVVALAGAGDTQYFGPGTRLTVL.

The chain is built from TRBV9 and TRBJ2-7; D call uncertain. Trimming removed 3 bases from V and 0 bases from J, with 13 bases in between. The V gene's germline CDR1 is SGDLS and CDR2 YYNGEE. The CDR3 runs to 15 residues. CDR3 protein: CASSESPGRSYEQYF. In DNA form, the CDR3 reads TGTGCCAGCAGCGAGTCACCAGGCCGCTCCTACGAGCAGTACTTC.

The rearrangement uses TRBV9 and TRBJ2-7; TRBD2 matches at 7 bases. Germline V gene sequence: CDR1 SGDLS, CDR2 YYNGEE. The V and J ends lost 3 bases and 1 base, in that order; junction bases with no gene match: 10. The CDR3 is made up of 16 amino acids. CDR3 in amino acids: CASSAAEGLLSYEQYF. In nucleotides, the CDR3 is TGTGCCAGCAGCGCGGCAGAGGGACTACTATCCTACGAGCAGTACTTC.

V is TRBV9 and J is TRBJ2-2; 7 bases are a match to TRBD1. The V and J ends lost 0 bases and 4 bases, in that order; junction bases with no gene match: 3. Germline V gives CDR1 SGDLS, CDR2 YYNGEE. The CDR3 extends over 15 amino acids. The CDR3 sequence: CASSVVGGTTGELFF. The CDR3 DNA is TGTGCCAGCAGCGTAGTAGGGGGCACCACCGGGGAGCTGTTTTTT.

This chain's CDR3 is CASSLIAYEQYF. In nucleotides, the CDR3 is TGTGCCAGCAGCTTAATTGCGTACGAGCAGTACTTC. J is TRBJ2-7 and V is TRBV7-9; D gene ambiguous. The CDR3 is 12 amino acids. Germline V lookup: CDR1 SEHNR, CDR2 FQNEAQ (reference sequence). Trimming took 2 bases from V and 4 from J, leaving 6 bases between them.

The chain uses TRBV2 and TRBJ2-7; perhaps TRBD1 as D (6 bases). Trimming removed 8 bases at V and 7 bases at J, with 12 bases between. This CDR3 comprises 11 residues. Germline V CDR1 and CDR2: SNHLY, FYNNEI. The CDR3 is CASYRVWEQYF. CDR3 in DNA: TGTGCCAGCTACAGGGTGTGGGAGCAGTACTTC.

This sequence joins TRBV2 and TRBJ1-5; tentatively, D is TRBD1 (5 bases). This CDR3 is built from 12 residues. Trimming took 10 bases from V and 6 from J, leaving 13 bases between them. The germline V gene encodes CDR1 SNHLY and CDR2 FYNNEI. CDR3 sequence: CATKTGGQPQHF. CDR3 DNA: TGTGCCACTAAGACGGGGGGTCAGCCCCAGCATTTT.

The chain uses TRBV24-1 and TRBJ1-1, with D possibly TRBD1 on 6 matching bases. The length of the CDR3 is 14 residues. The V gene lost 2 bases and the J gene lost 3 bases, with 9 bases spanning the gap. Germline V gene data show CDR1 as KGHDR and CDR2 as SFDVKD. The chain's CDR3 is CATSDSSGDTEAFF. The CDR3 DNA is TGTGCCACCAGTGATTCCTCAGGGGACACTGAAGCTTTCTTT.

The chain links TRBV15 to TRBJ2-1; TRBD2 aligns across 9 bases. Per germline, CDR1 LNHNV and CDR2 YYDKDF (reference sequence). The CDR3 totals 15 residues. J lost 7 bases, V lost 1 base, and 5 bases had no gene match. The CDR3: CATSRVGAGGNEQFF. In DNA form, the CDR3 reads TGTGCCACCAGCAGAGTGGGGGCGGGGGGGAATGAGCAGTTCTTC. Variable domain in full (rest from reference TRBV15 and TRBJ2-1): DAMVIQNPRYQVTQFGKPVTLSCSQTLNHNVMYWYQQKSSQAPKLLFHYYDKDFNNEADTPDNFQSRRPNTSFCFLDIRSPGLGDTAMYLCATSRVGAGGNEQFFGPGTRLTVL.

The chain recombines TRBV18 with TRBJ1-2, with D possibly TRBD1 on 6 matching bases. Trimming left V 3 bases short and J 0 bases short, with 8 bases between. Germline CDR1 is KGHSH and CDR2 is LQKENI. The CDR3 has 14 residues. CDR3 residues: CASSPRQANYGYTF. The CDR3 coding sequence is TGTGCCAGCTCACCCCGACAGGCTAACTATGGCTACACCTTC.

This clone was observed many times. This chain's CDR3 is CASSLYRGSYEQYF. In DNA, the CDR3 is TGCGCCAGCAGCTTATACAGGGGGTCCTACGAGCAGTACTTC. This chain links TRBV5-1 with TRBJ2-7; the match to TRBD1 covers 8 bases. Trimming at V came to 2 bases and at J to 1 base, leaving 2 bases not matched to a gene. The CDR3 spans 14 residues. In germline, CDR1 is SGHRS, CDR2 YFSETQ.

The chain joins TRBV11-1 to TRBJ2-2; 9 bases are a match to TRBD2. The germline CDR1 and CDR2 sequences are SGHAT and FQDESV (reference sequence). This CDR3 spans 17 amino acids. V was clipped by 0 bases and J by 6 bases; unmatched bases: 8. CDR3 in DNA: TGTGCCAGCAGCTTAGCGCAGGATAGCGGGGGATCCGGGGAGCTGTTTTTT. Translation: CASSLAQDSGGSGELFF.

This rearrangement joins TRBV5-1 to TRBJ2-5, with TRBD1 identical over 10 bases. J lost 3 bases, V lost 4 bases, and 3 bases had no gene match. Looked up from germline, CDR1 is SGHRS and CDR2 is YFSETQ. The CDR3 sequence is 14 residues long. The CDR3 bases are TGCGCCAGCAGCCTGGACAGGGGGAAAGAGACCCAGTACTTC. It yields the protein CASSLDRGKETQYF.